This T cell receptor beta chain emerged from a study of spatial heterogeneity in lung cancer (dated by TCRdb to the late 2010s). Regarding the complete study: Samples were obtained from over 70 patients with early-stage, untreated non-small cell lung cancer from the lung TRACERx cohort. Follow-up PBMC samples were sequenced whenever available, and the median time to follow-up was roughly two years after resection. Beta-chain transcripts were consistently detected in greater numbers than alpha-chain transcripts, which likely reflected higher beta-chain transcript abundance. In the raw uncorrected reads, each unique combination of TCR and UMI appeared more than ten times on average. In non-small cell lung cancer, the study made a quantitative comparison of TCR alpha and beta repertoires among multiple tumor regions, matched nontumor lung and blood. Nonsynonymous mutation counts, determined by whole-exome sequencing of tumor tissue, were related to features of the TCR repertoire. Both alpha and beta chains were TCR-sequenced in samples taken at surgery, namely 220 tumor regions, fewer than 85 matched nontumor lung samples and around 53 PBMC samples.

Sequences LGHDT (CDR1) and YNNKEL (CDR2) are obtained from the germline V gene (reference sequence). From the cysteine through the phenylalanine, the CDR3 covers 15 amino acids. Only the CDR3 portion is preserved as DNA: 45 bases, with reading frame beginning at the first base. V is clipped by 4 bases and J by 3 bases, and the sequence between their germline boundaries is 14 bases long. As for this clonotype: Its antigen specificity is not known. No qualities accompany the bases; no much larger clone lies one base away.

The protocol used for the library was 5' RACE. These reads were obtained on a NextSeq 500. To allow correction of PCR and sequencing errors, the TCR library protocol tagged every TCR cDNA molecule with a unique molecular identifier. As for the original processing: Decombinator tools were used for TCR identification, UMI-based error correction and CDR3 extraction. TCRs above a frequency of 2 per 1,000, corresponding to the top 1% of the tumor frequency distribution, were defined as expanded. Rényi diversity was computed with the R vegan package after subsampling each repertoire 100 times to 5,000 TCRs. To build CDR3 similarity networks, amino acid triplet string-kernel similarity was used, and CDR3s were connected when their pairwise similarity was above 0.82. The public reads were reprocessed in TCRdb via fastp at Q25 and MiXCR, keeping in-frame beta chains. Rows are combined by CDR3 protein, so each entry shows the most common genes and DNA. For this entry, the V and J calls and clone size follow TCRdb and not the study's own pipeline. The sample yields 35,000 to 45,000 distinct CDR3 sequences; about 7.9% were counted once. The top ten clones comprise about 9.4% of the sample.

The investigation overall reported the following: Only roughly 15 patients were included in comparisons of baseline and follow-up blood repertoires. Ubiquitous expanded tumor TCRs showed up in blood more often at tumor resection than at routine follow-up. Additional single-cell paired TCR alpha and beta sequencing was considered necessary to confirm, at a functional level, the hypothesis that regional TCRs recognize regional mutations.

The time point label corresponds to: blood at routine non-recurrence follow-up after resection. Whole RNA extracted from tumor and nontumor lung tissue, or from cryopreserved PBMC samples, was used for TCR sequencing without cell sorting. Only patients for whom sufficient RNA was available from at least two tumor regions were selected for TCR sequencing. Sample: PBMCs, taken at follow-up. The chain is made from TRBV3-1 and TRBJ2-3; D gene: possibly TRBD2, on 6 matching bases. This TCR derives from a male donor with early-stage non-small cell lung cancer. The CDR3 reads as follows: CASSPGVRGTDTQYF. Here is the DNA: TGTGCCAGCAGCCCGGGGGTAAGGGGAACAGATACGCAGTATTTT.